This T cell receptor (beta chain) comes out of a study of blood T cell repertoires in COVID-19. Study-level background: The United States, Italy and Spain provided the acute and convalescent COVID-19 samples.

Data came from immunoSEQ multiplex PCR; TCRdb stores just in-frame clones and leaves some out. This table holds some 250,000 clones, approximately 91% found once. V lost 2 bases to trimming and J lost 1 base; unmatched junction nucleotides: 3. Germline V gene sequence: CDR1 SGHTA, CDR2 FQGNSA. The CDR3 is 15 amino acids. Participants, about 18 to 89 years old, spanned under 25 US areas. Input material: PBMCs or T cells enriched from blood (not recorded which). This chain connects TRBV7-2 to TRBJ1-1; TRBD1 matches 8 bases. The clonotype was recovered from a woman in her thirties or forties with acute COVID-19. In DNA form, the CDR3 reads TGTGCCAGCAGCTTATCGGGACAGGAGAACACTGAAGCTTTCTTT. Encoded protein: CASSLSGQENTEAFF.